These T cell receptor beta chains were read from a single sample in a study of T cells in Graves' hyperthyroidism and ophthalmopathy. TCRdb re-analysed the multiplex PCR reads in MiXCR, keeping a single row per CDR3 protein. The repertoire holds about 520,000 distinct CDR3 sequences, with around a quarter as singletons. Sequenced: blood. These TCRs come from a woman in her twenties or thirties with Graves' ophthalmopathy. The CDR3 runs from the conserved cysteine through the conserved F or W. The D gene is left open where the match is weak. Size is omitted from some rows. Given values are once, few, many or a class for expanded clones.

D	size	length	V	J	CDR3	DNA
-	many	13	TRBV29-1	TRBJ1-1	CSVGRELNTEAFF	TGCAGCGTGGGGAGGGAGTTGAACACTGAAGCTTTCTTT
TRBD1	few	17	TRBV15	TRBJ2-5	CATSRERGTGSQETQYF	TGTGCCACCAGCAGAGAGCGCGGGACAGGGTCGCAAGAGACCCAGTACTTC
-	many	12	TRBV12-3/TRBV12-4	TRBJ1-1	CASSLDLGTAFF	TGTGCCAGCAGTTTAGATTTAGGGACAGCTTTCTTT
-	-	16	TRBV6-1	TRBJ1-2	CASSEERGAGSYGYTF	TGTGCCAGCAGTGAAGAAAGAGGGGCAGGGAGCTATGGCTACACCTTC
TRBD1	many	12	TRBV20-1	TRBJ1-1	CSANSGGDEAFF	TGCAGTGCTAACTCAGGGGGCGATGAAGCTTTCTTT
-	few	12	TRBV29-1	TRBJ2-5	CSVDADKPGVYF	TGCAGCGTTGATGCGGATAAGCCAGGGGTGTACTTC
TRBD2	-	14	TRBV18	TRBJ2-5	CASSQSGSQETQYF	TGTGCCAGCTCCCAAAGCGGGAGCCAAGAGACCCAGTACTTC
TRBD2	-	16	TRBV4-3	TRBJ2-2	CASSQDLGRVSGELLF	TGCGCCAGCAGCCAAGATTTGGGGAGGGTGAGCGGGGAGCTGTTGTTT
-	-	14	TRBV11-2	TRBJ1-1	CASSLTARYTEAFF	TGTGCCAGCAGCTTAACAGCCCGATACACTGAAGCTTTCTTT
TRBD2	few	15	TRBV6-1	TRBJ2-7	CASSLSGGAYREQYF	TGTGCCAGCAGTCTTAGCGGGGGGGCCTATAGGGAGCAGTACTTC
TRBD1	-	18	TRBV10-1	TRBJ1-1	CASSESIYGTGAVTEAFF	TGCGCCAGCAGTGAGTCGATTTACGGGACAGGGGCCGTGACTGAAGCTTTCTTT
-	many	15	TRBV2	TRBJ1-1	CASSEEGGPDTEAFF	TGTGCCAGCAGTGAAGAGGGGGGGCCGGACACTGAAGCTTTCTTT
-	-	15	TRBV4-3	TRBJ2-7	CASSQDAGPGYEQYF	TGCGCCAGCAGCCAAGATGCAGGGCCCGGGTACGAGCAGTACTTC
TRBD1	-	15	TRBV15	TRBJ1-5	CATSTYRTGIQPQHF	TGTGCCACCAGCACCTACCGGACAGGGATTCAGCCCCAGCATTTT
-	many	13	TRBV9	TRBJ2-5	CASSAGLKETQYF	TGTGCCAGCAGCGCGGGACTGAAAGAGACCCAGTACTTC
-	many	14	TRBV19	TRBJ1-5	CATRARDGNQPQHF	TGTGCCACTAGGGCCAGGGACGGCAATCAGCCCCAGCATTTT
-	few	14	TRBV20-1	TRBJ1-2	CSAHPYRSNYGYTF	TGCAGTGCCCACCCTTATCGATCTAACTATGGCTACACCTTC
-	many	14	TRBV6-1	TRBJ2-2	CASSESVSTGELFF	TGTGCCAGCAGTGAATCAGTGAGCACCGGGGAGCTGTTTTTT
-	once	14	TRBV25-1	TRBJ2-7	CASSEYGRTYEQYF	TGTGCCAGCAGTGAATACGGCAGGACCTACGAGCAGTACTTC
-	many	14	TRBV12-3/TRBV12-4	TRBJ2-5	CASRPGSTQETQYF	TGTGCCAGCAGACCCGGGTCTACCCAAGAGACCCAGTACTTC
TRBD2	-	13	TRBV11-3	TRBJ2-5	CASSLLAGSTQYF	TGTGCCAGCAGCTTATTAGCGGGGAGTACCCAGTACTTC
-	-	14	TRBV3-1	TRBJ2-7	CASSPTGQSDEQYF	TGTGCCAGCAGCCCCACCGGGCAGTCCGACGAGCAGTACTTC
-	-	18	TRBV6-2/TRBV6-3	TRBJ1-2	CASSWSRTEAPAFYGYTF	TGTGCCAGCAGTTGGTCTCGGACAGAAGCACCTGCTTTCTATGGCTACACCTTC
-	many	12	TRBV20-1	TRBJ2-7	CSARPQAGEQYF	TGCAGTGCTAGACCACAGGCGGGCGAGCAGTACTTC
TRBD1	many	15	TRBV5-1	TRBJ2-7	CASSLEGTDLIEQYF	TGCGCCAGCAGCTTGGAGGGGACAGACTTAATCGAGCAGTACTTC
-	many	13	TRBV12-3/TRBV12-4	TRBJ1-2	CASSGTENYGYTF	TGTGCCAGCAGTGGGACGGAAAACTATGGCTACACCTTC
TRBD2	few	15	TRBV7-6	TRBJ2-7	CASSFNGGGPYEQYF	TGTGCCAGCAGCTTTAATGGCGGGGGACCATACGAGCAGTACTTC
-	many	13	TRBV6-5	TRBJ2-5	CASSHRFQETQYF	TGTGCCAGCAGTCATAGATTCCAAGAGACCCAGTACTTC
-	-	13	TRBV6-2/TRBV6-3	TRBJ1-2	CASSRGRTDGYTF	TGTGCCAGCAGTCGGGGGCGCACCGATGGCTACACCTTC
-	-	13	TRBV19	TRBJ1-1	CAITGQANTEAFF	TGTGCCATCACGGGACAAGCGAACACTGAAGCTTTCTTT
TRBD1	-	14	TRBV2	TRBJ1-5	CASRGTERGQPQHF	TGTGCCAGCAGGGGGACAGAACGGGGTCAGCCCCAGCATTTT
-	many	15	TRBV3-1	TRBJ2-5	CASSLTGEYQETQYF	TGTGCCAGCAGCCTGACAGGAGAGTACCAAGAGACCCAGTACTTC
TRBD1	few	14	TRBV6-2/TRBV6-3	TRBJ2-7	CASSYLTGAHEQYF	TGTGCCAGCAGTTACCTGACAGGGGCCCACGAGCAGTACTTC
TRBD2	few	14	TRBV12-3/TRBV12-4	TRBJ2-7	CASTISGGTYEQYF	TGTGCCAGCACTATCAGCGGGGGTACCTACGAGCAGTACTTC
-	many	14	TRBV25-1	TRBJ2-4	CASSDTGQRDIQYF	TGTGCCAGCAGTGACACAGGGCAGCGGGACATTCAGTACTTC
-	-	15	TRBV28	TRBJ2-7	CASRRLTRFSYEQYF	TGTGCCAGCAGAAGACTAACGCGCTTCTCCTACGAGCAGTACTTC
TRBD1	-	16	TRBV27	TRBJ2-7	CASHKGGGQGPVEQYF	TGTGCCAGTCATAAAGGTGGGGGACAGGGACCTGTGGAGCAGTACTTC
-	-	13	TRBV7-2	TRBJ1-5	CASSSEANQPQHF	TGTGCCAGCAGCTCCGAGGCGAATCAGCCCCAGCATTTT
-	few	15	TRBV19	TRBJ1-1	CASGPLGGMNTEAFF	TGTGCCAGTGGCCCGCTGGGGGGTATGAACACTGAAGCTTTCTTT
-	many	13	TRBV24-1	TRBJ2-7	CATGGDSTNEQYF	TGTGCCACAGGGGGGGACAGTACAAACGAGCAGTACTTC
-	few	12	TRBV24-1	TRBJ2-2	CATSVVTGELFF	TGTGCCACCAGTGTGGTCACCGGGGAGCTGTTTTTT
TRBD1	many	14	TRBV4-3	TRBJ2-7	CASSQDTGGDEQYF	TGCGCCAGCAGCCAAGATACAGGGGGCGACGAGCAGTACTTC
TRBD1	-	16	TRBV11-1	TRBJ2-2	CASSTLQGRNTGELFF	TGTGCCAGCAGCACCTTACAGGGGCGAAACACCGGGGAGCTGTTTTTT
-	many	9	TRBV4-1	TRBJ2-7	CAEGEEQYF	TGCGCCGAGGGGGAAGAGCAGTACTTC
-	-	14	TRBV2	TRBJ1-2	CASSVMGEVDGYTF	TGTGCCAGCAGTGTAATGGGGGAAGTTGATGGCTACACCTTC